This T cell receptor beta chain is from a study of PD-L1 blockade in urothelial cancer. Sequencing was performed with immunoSEQ multiplex PCR; in TCRdb, only in-frame clones are kept and a portion is missing. The data hold around 50,000 clones, with around 85% observed a single time. Time point denoted: peripheral blood 6 weeks after treatment start. The germline V gene has CDR1 SEHNR and CDR2 FQNEAQ (reference sequence). The CDR3 loop spans 14 amino acids. The J segment lost 3 bases and the V segment lost 2 bases, leaving 2 bases of the junction unmatched. The specimen comprised PBMCs, sampled around atezolizumab (anti-PD-L1) treatment. The TCR sequence derives from a man over 45 with urothelial cancer. The chain is built from TRBV7-9 and TRBJ2-7; 9 bases match TRBD1. Written as DNA, the CDR3 is TGTGCCAGCAGCTTACTGGGACAGGGCTACGAGCAGTACTTC. As protein: CASSLLGQGYEQYF.